These 27 T cell receptor beta chains were sequenced from one sample in a study of identical twins' blood T cells. MiXCR was run by TCRdb on the 5' RACE reads, yielding one entry per CDR3 protein. Of around 380,000 distinct CDR3 sequences in the sample, 28% were seen once. The source material was PBMCs. The receptors stem from a woman between 18 and 49 years old in good health.

The chain uses TRBV19 and TRBJ1-5, with TRBD1 as a possible D gene (6 bases). V lost 7 bases to trimming and J lost 1 base, with 17 bases between them. Germline values: CDR1 LNHDA, CDR2 SQIVND (reference sequence). This CDR3 spans 16 amino acids. The CDR3 sequence: CASTPRGGESNQPQHF. The CDR3 bases are TGTGCCAGTACCCCTCGGGGGGGCGAGAGCAATCAGCCCCAGCATTTT.

The chain employs TRBV19 and TRBJ2-7; a possible D gene is TRBD1 (5 bases). The CDR3 extends over 15 amino acids. Trimming shortened V by 0 bases and J by 0 bases, and 9 bases separated the two germline ends. Germline V gene lookup returns CDR1 LNHDA and CDR2 SQIVND (reference sequence). This CDR3 is CASSIDDGHSYEQYF. The CDR3 DNA reads as TGTGCCAGTAGTATAGATGACGGACACTCCTACGAGCAGTACTTC.

This clonotype was detected only a few times. This chain joins TRBV9 and TRBJ1-2; no clear D. CDR3 size: 12 residues. Germline CDR1 is SGDLS and CDR2 is YYNGEE. Trimming shortened V by 0 bases and J by 3 bases, and 3 bases separated the two germline ends. The CDR3 is CASSVDYYGYTF. CDR3 bases: TGTGCCAGCAGCGTAGATTACTATGGCTACACCTTC.

This clonotype was seen a few times. V usage is TRBV20-1 and J usage is TRBJ1-2; D is unclear. Germline CDR1 reads DFQATT; CDR2 reads SNEGSKA (reference sequence). The CDR3 length is 11 residues. Trimming cost V 3 bases and J 6 bases, with 8 bases left between them. CDR3 sequence: CSASVRDGYTF. The CDR3 bases are TGCAGTGCTAGCGTAAGGGATGGCTACACCTTC.

The sample holds a few counts of this clonotype. CDR3 region: CASARDSSPTEAFF. CDR3 coding DNA: TGTGCCAGTGCAAGGGACAGTTCCCCCACTGAAGCTTTCTTT. The chain recombines TRBV19 with TRBJ1-1, with TRBD1 identical over 7 bases. CDR1 and CDR2 (germline): LNHDA, SQIVND (reference sequence). This CDR3 contains 14 residues. The V and J ends lost 8 bases and 4 bases, in that order; junction bases with no gene match: 10.

A single count supports this clonotype. The chain joins TRBV29-1 to TRBJ2-2, with D perhaps matching TRBD1 (5 bases). This CDR3 contains 14 residues. V was pared by 8 bases and J by 1 base, with 14 bases between. In germline, CDR1 is SQVTM, CDR2 ANQGSEA. The DNA for the CDR3 is TGCAGCATAGCCGAGACAGAGAACACCGGGGAGCTGTTTTTT. The encoded protein is CSIAETENTGELFF.

CDR3 amino acids: CASRLNRGGPSDTGELFF. The CDR3 nucleotides are TGTGCCAGCAGACTGAACCGGGGGGGCCCTTCGGACACCGGGGAGCTGTTTTTT. The chain carries TRBV3-1 and TRBJ2-2; 8 positions match TRBD2. The CDR3 is made up of 18 amino acids. In germline, CDR1 is LGHDT, CDR2 YNNKEL (reference sequence). V lost 6 bases, J lost 3 bases, and 15 bases stayed unmatched.

This clonotype has just a few counts. The chain combines TRBV3-1 with TRBJ1-1, with D perhaps TRBD1 (5 bases). The V gene's germline CDR1 is LGHDT and CDR2 YNNKEL (reference sequence). This CDR3 region has 15 residues. Trimming cost V 0 bases and J 2 bases, with 10 bases left between them. CDR3: CASSQDPRGNTEAFF. The CDR3 region has the DNA TGTGCCAGCAGCCAAGATCCAAGGGGCAACACTGAAGCTTTCTTT. Together with reference TRBV3-1 and TRBJ1-1, the CDR3 gives the full variable domain: DTAVSQTPKYLVTQMGNDKSIKCEQNLGHDTMYWYKQDSKKFLKIMFSYNNKELIINETVPNRFSPKSPDKAHLNLHINSLELGDSAVYFCASSQDPRGNTEAFFGQGTRLTVV.

This clonotype was picked up a small number of times. V usage is TRBV29-1 and J usage is TRBJ1-2, with D hard to call. Germline assignment: CDR1 SQVTM and CDR2 ANQGSEA. V was clipped by 4 bases and J by 8 bases, with 11 bases between them. The CDR3 has 11 residues. CDR3 loop: CSVVNMAGYTF. The CDR3 nucleotides are TGCAGCGTTGTAAACATGGCGGGCTACACCTTC.

This chain connects TRBV6-1 to TRBJ2-1, with D uncertain. V was shortened by 11 bases and J by 1 base, with 12 bases between the two germline ends. Germline V gene lookup returns CDR1 MNHNS and CDR2 SASEGT. This CDR3 is 13 amino acids long. CDR3 loop: CAGLTNSYNEQFF. The CDR3 DNA reads TGTGCCGGTCTCACGAATTCCTACAATGAGCAGTTCTTC.

This sequence joins TRBV29-1 and TRBJ1-1; unclear D gene. V was trimmed by 6 bases and J by 6 bases, leaving 14 bases between them. The CDR3 totals 12 residues. Looked up from germline, CDR1 is SQVTM and CDR2 is ANQGSEA. CDR3 sequence (DNA): TGCAGCGTGAAAAAGGCGGCTCCTGAAGCTTTCTTT. It translates to CSVKKAAPEAFF. Filled out from reference TRBV29-1 and TRBJ1-1, the complete variable domain reads SAVISQKPSRDICQRGTSLTIQCQVDSQVTMMFWYRQQPGQSLTLIATANQGSEATYESGFVIDKFPISRPNLTFSTLTVSNMSPEDSSIYLCSVKKAAPEAFFGQGTRLTVV.

In this sample, this clonotype turned up many times. The V and J genes are TRBV5-4 and TRBJ2-1; 11 nucleotides match TRBD2. V dropped 5 bases and J dropped 4; count of bases not matched to a gene: 5. In germline, CDR1 is SGHNT, CDR2 YYREEE (reference sequence). This CDR3 region has 15 residues. This chain's CDR3 is CASRPGTSGYNEQFF. Written as DNA, the CDR3 is TGTGCCAGCAGGCCCGGGACTAGCGGTTACAATGAGCAGTTCTTC. Variable domain in full (rest from reference TRBV5-4 and TRBJ2-1): ETGVTQSPTHLIKTRGQQVTLRCSSQSGHNTVSWYQQALGQGPQFIFQYYREEENGRGNFPPRFSGLQFPNYSSELNVNALELDDSALYLCASRPGTSGYNEQFFGPGTRLTVL.

Only a few counts were recorded for this clonotype. V gene TRBV6-2 or TRBV6-3 combines with J gene TRBJ1-1, with a possible D match to TRBD1 (5 bases). The V gene lost 2 bases and the J gene lost 7 bases, with 14 bases spanning the gap. Germline lookup yields CDR1 MNHEY and CDR2 SVGEGT. The length of the CDR3 is 14 residues. The CDR3 nucleotides read TGTGCCAGCAGTTACACCGACAGTAATAGTGAAGCTTTCTTT. It translates to CASSYTDSNSEAFF.

The chain combines TRBV12-3 or TRBV12-4 with TRBJ1-3, with no clear D. This CDR3 spans 15 amino acids. Trimming cost V 3 bases and J 3 bases, with 12 bases left between them. The CDR3 DNA reads as TGTGCCAGCAGTTTCCAGGAGGGCGGTGGAAACACCATATATTTT. Translation gives CASSFQEGGGNTIYF.

Concerning this clonotype: With a much larger clone just one base away, this may be a read error. The chain combines TRBV29-1 with TRBJ1-1, with 9 bases aligning to TRBD1. The CDR3 spans 12 residues. V was clipped by 7 bases and J by 11 bases; unmatched bases: 11. Germline V gene data show CDR1 as SQVTM and CDR2 as ANQGSEA. The CDR3 protein is CSAGDRAMSAFF. The DNA for the CDR3 is TGCAGCGCGGGGGACAGGGCCATGTCGGCTTTCTTT.

This clonotype came up a few times. V gene TRBV7-2 combines with J gene TRBJ2-7; D may correspond to TRBD1 or TRBD2 (5 bases each). Per germline, CDR1 SGHTA and CDR2 FQGNSA. The CDR3 sequence is 15 residues long. Trimming shortened V by 1 base and J by 3 bases, and 13 bases separated the two germline ends. The CDR3 nucleotides read TGTGCCAGCAGCTTAGACGGGACGGGCTTCTACGAGCAGTACTTC. This codes for CASSLDGTGFYEQYF.

This clonotype appeared a few times. The V gene is TRBV4-3, the J gene TRBJ2-7, with D hard to call. This CDR3 has 13 amino acids. The germline CDR1 and CDR2 sequences are LGHNA and YSLEER. V was cut by 0 bases and J by 3 bases, with 6 bases left in between. The CDR3 bases are TGCGCCAGCAGCCAAGATCCAGACTACGAGCAGTACTTC. Protein product: CASSQDPDYEQYF.

The rearrangement uses TRBV5-1 and TRBJ1-6; 11 bases fit TRBD1. CDR1 is SGHRS, CDR2 YFSETQ, per germline. Trimming removed 4 bases from V and 7 bases from J; junction bases left unmatched: 7. The CDR3 consists of 16 residues. Written as DNA, the CDR3 is TGCGCCAGCAGCGCCGGGACAGGGGGTACCAATTCACCCCTCCACTTT. Protein: CASSAGTGGTNSPLHF. The full variable domain, in which reference TRBV5-1 and TRBJ1-6 provide the parts outside the CDR3, is KAGVTQTPRYLIKTRGQQVTLSCSPISGHRSVSWYQQTPGQGLQFLFEYFSETQRNKGNFPGRFSGRQFSNSRSEMNVSTLELGDSALYLCASSAGTGGTNSPLHFGNGTRLTVT.

This chain links TRBV11-3 with TRBJ1-2; no clear D. The CDR3 spans 15 residues. Germline loops: CDR1 SGHNT, CDR2 YENEEA. Trimming removed 5 bases at V and 4 bases at J, with 17 bases between. The DNA of the CDR3 is TGTGCCAGCAGCGCCCGCATCGTGGCAGCCTATGGCTACACCTTC. This gives the protein CASSARIVAAYGYTF. The variable domain in full, completed from reference TRBV11-3 and TRBJ1-2, reads EAGVVQSPRYKIIEKKQPVAFWCNPISGHNTLYWYLQNLGQGPELLIRYENEEAVDDSQLPKDRFSAERLKGVDSTLKIQPAELGDSAVYLCASSARIVAAYGYTFGSGTRLTVV.

J is TRBJ1-5 and V is TRBV4-3; D not resolved. The V and J ends lost 0 bases and 15 bases respectively, with 18 bases between them. The CDR3 has 14 amino acids. The germline CDR1 and CDR2 sequences are LGHNA and YSLEER. The CDR3 DNA is TGCGCCAGCAGCCAAGAACTCGGGCTCGAGATCCTGCATTTT. The encoded protein is CASSQELGLEILHF.

This clonotype is a singleton in its sample. This chain uses TRBV20-1 with TRBJ2-7; the D gene is possibly TRBD1 (5 bases). V was shortened by 1 base and J by 3 bases, with 13 bases between the two germline ends. The CDR3 totals 14 residues. CDR1 DFQATT and CDR2 SNEGSKA come from the germline V gene (reference sequence). CDR3 sequence (DNA): TGCAGTGCTAGAGGTTTAGGCAGGGTCTACGAGCAGTACTTC. It is translated as CSARGLGRVYEQYF.

This clonotype occurred many times. The rearrangement joins TRBV18 to TRBJ1-2; D not certain. Germline lookup yields CDR1 KGHSH and CDR2 LQKENI. This CDR3 comprises 16 residues. Trimming cost V 3 bases and J 8 bases, with 22 bases left between them. DNA for the CDR3: TGTGCCAGCTCACCTCAGGAGTACATTACCTCAGGAGGCTACACCTTC. Translation gives CASSPQEYITSGGYTF.

The V and J genes are TRBV20-1 and TRBJ2-3; the match to TRBD2 covers 7 bases. CDR1 is DFQATT and CDR2 is SNEGSKA in the germline V gene (reference sequence). The ends lost 7 bases at V and 2 bases at J; junction bases unmatched: 9. This CDR3 comprises 14 residues. This CDR3 is CSVSRGSTTDTQYF. CDR3 DNA sequence: TGCAGTGTTAGTCGCGGGAGTACCACAGATACGCAGTATTTT.

This clonotype was found a few times. The chain links TRBV19 to TRBJ1-1; 7 nucleotides align to TRBD1. Germline V lookup: CDR1 LNHDA, CDR2 SQIVND (reference sequence). This CDR3 comprises 13 residues. The trim removed 8 bases at V and 1 base at J, leaving 4 bases unmatched. Here the CDR3 DNA reads TGTGCCAGTGGATGGACAGGGAACACTGAAGCTTTCTTT. This codes for CASGWTGNTEAFF.

Ten or more counts support this clonotype. The chain has TRBV4-2 and TRBJ1-1; no firm D call. This CDR3 has 13 amino acids. Deletions cut 0 bases from V and 8 bases from J, with 10 bases between. Germline CDR1 and CDR2: LGHNA and YNFKEQ. This CDR3 reads CASSQDMVPEAFF. The CDR3 bases are TGTGCCAGCAGCCAAGATATGGTACCCGAAGCTTTCTTT.

In this sample, this clonotype turned up many times. The chain couples TRBV20-1 to TRBJ1-5; D call uncertain. Trimming left V 2 bases short and J 2 bases short, with 13 bases between. This CDR3 region has 15 residues. Germline CDR1 reads DFQATT; CDR2 reads SNEGSKA (reference sequence). This CDR3 reads CSARLKGWGNQPQHF. CDR3 nucleotide sequence: TGCAGTGCTAGATTAAAAGGCTGGGGCAATCAGCCCCAGCATTTT.

The chain is built from TRBV12-3 or TRBV12-4 and TRBJ2-2; no reliable D call. CDR3 length: 12 amino acids. Between the trimmed V and J ends, which lost 4 bases and 7 bases, there was a span of 7 bases. CDR3 DNA: TGTGCCAGCAGTTCTCCCCTCGGGGAGCTGTTTTTT. Translating gives CASSSPLGELFF.